Listed below are T cell receptor beta chains from one sample, sequenced in a study of blood T cell repertoires in COVID-19. TCRdb's table, derived via immunoSEQ multiplex PCR, lists solely in-frame clones and lacks some. The table records approximately 120,000 clones, approximately 85% of them present only once. The sequenced sample was peripheral blood. All receptors derive from a human donor in a cohort sampled during active COVID-19. The CDR3 runs from the conserved cysteine through the conserved F or W. The D gene is left open where the match is weak. Some rows mark clone size as missing; the rest say once, few, many or name a class of expanded clone.

CDR3 length	V gene	J gene	D gene	clone size	CDR3 protein	CDR3 DNA
13	TRBV10-3	TRBJ1-2	NA	NA	CAILVRGSYGYTF	TGTGCCATCCTTGTCCGGGGGTCGTATGGCTACACCTTC
13	TRBV7-2	TRBJ2-1	NA	NA	CASSLNSYNEQFF	TGTGCCAGCAGCTTAAATTCTTACAATGAGCAGTTCTTC
15	TRBV7-2	TRBJ1-1	NA	NA	CASSPGPGPNTEAFF	TGTGCCAGCAGCCCTGGTCCAGGCCCGAACACTGAAGCTTTCTTT
14	TRBV6-2/TRBV6-3	TRBJ2-1	TRBD2	NA	CASSTSGNYNEQFF	TGTGCCAGCAGTACTAGCGGGAACTACAATGAGCAGTTCTTC
16	TRBV9	TRBJ2-4	TRBD1	few	CASSETGVLAKNIQYF	TGTGCCAGCAGCGAGACAGGGGTCCTAGCCAAAAACATTCAGTACTTC
21	TRBV4-3	TRBJ2-6	NA	NA	CASSQDKFIGSTLRGANVLTF	TGCGCCAGCAGCCAAGATAAATTTATTGGGAGTACGCTAAGGGGGGCCAACGTCCTGACTTTC
14	TRBV6-6	TRBJ2-7	TRBD2	NA	CASLSGRANYEQYF	TGTGCCAGCCTGAGCGGGAGGGCGAACTACGAGCAGTACTTC
16	TRBV6-6	TRBJ2-3	NA	NA	CASSLGLTKSTDTQYF	TGTGCCAGCAGCCTAGGACTAACCAAGTCGACAGATACGCAGTATTTT
13	TRBV29-1	TRBJ1-2	TRBD1	once	CSVWTGWDYGYTF	TGCAGCGTCTGGACAGGCTGGGACTATGGCTACACCTTC
14	TRBV7-9	TRBJ2-7	NA	NA	CASSLQGKLGGQYF	TGTGCCAGCAGCTTACAGGGGAAGCTTGGTGGCCAGTACTTC
13	TRBV5-1	TRBJ2-7	TRBD1	NA	CASSPDRGYEQYF	TGCGCCAGCTCGCCGGACAGGGGTTACGAGCAGTACTTC
13	TRBV30	TRBJ2-7	TRBD1	NA	CAWSRGITYEQYF	TGTGCCTGGAGCAGGGGGATAACCTACGAGCAGTACTTC
14	TRBV2	TRBJ2-1	TRBD2	NA	CASRPSGRGNEQFF	TGTGCCAGCAGACCTAGCGGGAGGGGTAATGAGCAGTTCTTC
22	TRBV4-3	TRBJ2-1	TRBD2	NA	CASSQKLSPGLAGVGSYNEQFF	TGCGCCAGCAGCCAAAAACTTTCTCCGGGACTAGCGGGAGTTGGGTCCTACAATGAGCAGTTCTTC
16	TRBV21-1	TRBJ2-1	NA	NA	CASSNKQSRLDNEQFF	TGTGCCAGCAGCAATAAACAGTCCCGGTTAGATAATGAGCAGTTCTTC
15	TRBV7-9	TRBJ2-3	TRBD2	NA	CASSSGPAGVDTQYF	TGTGCCAGCAGTTCCGGGCCAGCGGGAGTGGATACGCAGTATTTT
18	TRBV18	TRBJ1-2	TRBD1	NA	CASSGQGLHSQANYGYTF	TGTGCCAGCTCAGGACAGGGGCTTCACAGCCAAGCTAACTATGGCTACACCTTC
15	TRBV19	TRBJ2-2	NA	NA	CASKGRGVNTGELFF	TGTGCCAGTAAGGGCAGGGGAGTTAACACCGGGGAGCTGTTTTTT
16	TRBV10-2	TRBJ1-2	TRBD1	NA	CASSEVGQGFGYGYTF	TGCGCCAGCAGTGAGGTTGGACAGGGATTCGGCTATGGCTACACCTTC
14	TRBV30	TRBJ2-2	NA	NA	CAWRQRPSTGELFF	TGTGCCTGGAGGCAACGTCCGAGCACCGGGGAGCTGTTTTTT
14	TRBV18	TRBJ1-1	TRBD1	NA	CASSRQGLGTEAFF	TGTGCCAGCTCACGACAGGGTCTAGGCACTGAAGCTTTCTTT
18	TRBV19	TRBJ1-6	NA	NA	CASSIENVEGRKRSPLHF	TGTGCCAGTAGTATTGAGAATGTTGAGGGAAGGAAGCGATCACCCCTCCACTTT
14	TRBV5-4	TRBJ2-7	TRBD1	few	CASSLVPQGVEQYF	TGTGCCAGCAGCTTGGTCCCCCAGGGGGTCGAGCAGTACTTC
10	TRBV20-1	TRBJ1-1	NA	NA	CSANRAEAFF	TGCAGTGCAAACAGAGCTGAAGCTTTCTTT